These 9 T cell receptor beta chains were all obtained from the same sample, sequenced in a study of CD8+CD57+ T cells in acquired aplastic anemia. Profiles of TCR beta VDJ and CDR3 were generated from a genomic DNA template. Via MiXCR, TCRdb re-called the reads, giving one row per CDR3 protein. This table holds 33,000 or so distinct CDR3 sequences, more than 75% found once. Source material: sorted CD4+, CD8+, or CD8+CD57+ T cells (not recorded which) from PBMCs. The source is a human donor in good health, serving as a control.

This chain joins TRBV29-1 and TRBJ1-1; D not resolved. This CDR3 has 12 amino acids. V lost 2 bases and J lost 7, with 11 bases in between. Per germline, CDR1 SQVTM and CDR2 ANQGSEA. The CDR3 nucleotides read TGCAGCGTTGAAACCCTCAGCCTTGAAGCTTTCTTT. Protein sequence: CSVETLSLEAFF.

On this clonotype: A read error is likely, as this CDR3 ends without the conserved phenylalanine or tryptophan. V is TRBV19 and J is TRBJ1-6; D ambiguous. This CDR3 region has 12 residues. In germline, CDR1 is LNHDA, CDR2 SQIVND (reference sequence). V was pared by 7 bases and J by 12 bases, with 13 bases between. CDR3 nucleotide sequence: TGTGCCAGTAAGGACGGCTTGGGACCCCTCCACTCT. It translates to CASKDGLGPLHS.

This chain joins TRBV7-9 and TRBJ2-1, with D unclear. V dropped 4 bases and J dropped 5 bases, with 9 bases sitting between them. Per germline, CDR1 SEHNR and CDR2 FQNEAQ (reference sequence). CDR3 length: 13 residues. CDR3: CASSSGLHNEQFF. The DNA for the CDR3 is TGTGCCAGCAGCTCAGGCCTCCACAATGAGCAGTTCTTC. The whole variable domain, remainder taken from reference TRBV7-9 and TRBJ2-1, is DTGVSQNPRHKITKRGQNVTFRCDPISEHNRLYWYRQTLGQGPEFLTYFQNEAQLEKSRLLSDRFSAERPKGSFSTLEIQRTEQGDSAMYLCASSSGLHNEQFFGPGTRLTVL.

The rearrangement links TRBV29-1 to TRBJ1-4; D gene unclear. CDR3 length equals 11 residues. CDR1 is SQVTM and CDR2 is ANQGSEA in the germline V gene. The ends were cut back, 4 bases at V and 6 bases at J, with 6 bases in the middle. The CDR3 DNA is TGCAGCGTTGTGAGGGATGAAAAACTGTTTTTT. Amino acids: CSVVRDEKLFF.

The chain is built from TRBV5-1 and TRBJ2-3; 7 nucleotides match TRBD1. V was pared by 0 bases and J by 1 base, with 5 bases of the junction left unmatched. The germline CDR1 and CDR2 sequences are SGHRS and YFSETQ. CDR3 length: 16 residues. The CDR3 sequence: CASSLARDRGTDTQYF. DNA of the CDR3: TGCGCCAGCAGCTTGGCTCGAGACAGGGGCACAGATACGCAGTATTTT.

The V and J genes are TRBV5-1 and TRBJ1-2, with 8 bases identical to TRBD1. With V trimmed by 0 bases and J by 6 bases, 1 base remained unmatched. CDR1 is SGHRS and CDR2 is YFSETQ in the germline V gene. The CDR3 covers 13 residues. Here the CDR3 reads CASSLGQGNGYTF. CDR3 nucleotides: TGCGCCAGCAGCTTGGGACAGGGGAATGGCTACACCTTC. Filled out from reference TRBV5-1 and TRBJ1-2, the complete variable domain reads KAGVTQTPRYLIKTRGQQVTLSCSPISGHRSVSWYQQTPGQGLQFLFEYFSETQRNKGNFPGRFSGRQFSNSRSEMNVSTLELGDSALYLCASSLGQGNGYTFGSGTRLTVV.

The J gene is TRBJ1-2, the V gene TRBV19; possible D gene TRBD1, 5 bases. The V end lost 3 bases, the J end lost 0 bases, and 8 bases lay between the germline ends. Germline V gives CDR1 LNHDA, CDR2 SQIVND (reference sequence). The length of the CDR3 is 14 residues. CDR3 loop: CASSMVTANYGYTF. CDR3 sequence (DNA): TGTGCCAGTAGTATGGTGACAGCTAACTATGGCTACACCTTC.

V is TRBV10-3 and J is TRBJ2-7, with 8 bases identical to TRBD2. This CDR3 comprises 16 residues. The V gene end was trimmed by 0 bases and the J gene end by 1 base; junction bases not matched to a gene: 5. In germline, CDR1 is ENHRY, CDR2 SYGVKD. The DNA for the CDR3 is TGTGCCATCAGTGAGTCGATTGCGGGAGGATCCTACGAGCAGTACTTC. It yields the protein CAISESIAGGSYEQYF.

CDR3 sequence: CSVEASNTDTQYF. Written as DNA, the CDR3 is TGCAGCGTTGAGGCTTCTAACACAGATACGCAGTATTTT. The V call is TRBV29-1, the J call TRBJ2-3; no reliable D call. The germline V gene has CDR1 SQVTM and CDR2 ANQGSEA. V shed 3 bases and J shed 2 bases, with 9 bases lying between them. The CDR3 extends over 13 amino acids.